A single sample is the source of the 9 T cell receptor beta chains below, sequenced in a study of shared clonotypes between healthy human individuals. Profiled with immunoSEQ multiplex PCR; TCRdb holds only in-frame clones, not every one. Of 450,000 to 500,000 clones listed, 81% are singletons. The material sequenced was PBMCs. Receptors were obtained from a woman in her 40s in good health. Some clones in this sample may be carry-over from other donors' samples.

V and J are TRBV19 and TRBJ1-2; a possible D gene is TRBD1 (5 bases). Looked up from germline, CDR1 is LNHDA and CDR2 is SQIVND (reference sequence). V shed 6 bases and J shed 0 bases, with 17 bases lying between them. CDR3 length: 16 amino acids. The CDR3 is CASRDTRNKANYGYTF. The CDR3 coding sequence is TGTGCCAGTAGGGACACAAGGAACAAAGCTAACTATGGCTACACCTTC.

As to this clone: Lacking the conserved final phenylalanine or tryptophan, this CDR3 likely reflects a read error. Additional DNA sequences in this sample encode the identical CDR3. The chain links TRBV15 to TRBJ2-7, with 7 bases fitting TRBD2. Germline trimming cut 0 bases from V and 4 bases from J; bases unmatched to any gene: 21. Per germline, CDR1 LNHNV and CDR2 YYDKDF (reference sequence). This CDR3 comprises 20 residues. The CDR3 DNA sequence: TGTGCCACCAGCAGAGACAGGGATTGGGGAGCGGGACCCCATCGGTACGAGCAGTACCTC. Residues: CATSRDRDWGAGPHRYEQYL.

With respect to this clone: A far larger clone is only one base removed, so a read error is likely. The same CDR3 arises from other DNA sequences in this sample as well. The gene calls are TRBV30 and TRBJ1-1; D is unclear. This CDR3 has 13 amino acids. The germline CDR1 and CDR2 sequences are GTSNPN and SVGIG (reference sequence). DNA of the CDR3: TGTGCCTGGAGTGTAGTACTAGGAACTGAAGCTTTTTTT. Translated: CAWSVVLGTEAFF.

As for this clone: The sample carries other DNA sequences with the same CDR3. V is TRBV5-1 and J is TRBJ2-3; 7 positions agree with TRBD2. CDR1 is SGHRS and CDR2 is YFSETQ in the germline V gene. The length of the CDR3 is 14 residues. Losses at the gene ends were 0 bases for V and 5 bases for J; bases not matched to a gene: 3. The CDR3 is CASSLGSGGDTQYF. CDR3 in DNA: TGCGCCAGCAGCTTGGGTTCGGGGGGAGATACGCAGTATTTT.

This clone has more than one count but fewer than ten. The chain links TRBV30 to TRBJ1-3; D unclear. V lost 2 bases to trimming and J lost 0 bases, with 8 bases between them. In germline, CDR1 is GTSNPN, CDR2 SVGIG (reference sequence). This CDR3 comprises 14 residues. The CDR3 spells CAWSWGGSGNTIYF. The CDR3 coding sequence is TGTGCCTGGAGTTGGGGAGGCTCTGGAAACACCATATATTTT.

Concerning this clone: A far larger clone is only one base removed, so a read error is likely. Distinct nucleotide sequences in the sample also encode this CDR3. J is TRBJ2-5 and V is TRBV27, with no clear D. The CDR3 length is 10 residues. V was shortened by 5 bases and J by 2 bases, with 0 bases between the two germline ends. Looked up from germline, CDR1 is MNHEY and CDR2 is SMNVEV (reference sequence). The DNA of the CDR3 is TGTGCCAGCAGTCAAGAGACCCAGTACTTC. Protein sequence: CASSQETQYF.

This chain joins TRBV7-7 and TRBJ2-1; 12 bases are a match to TRBD2. V lost 6 bases, J lost 6 bases, and 6 bases stayed unmatched. The CDR3 is made up of 15 amino acids. Germline lookup yields CDR1 SSHAT and CDR2 FNYEAQ (reference sequence). The CDR3 region is CASSMTSGSLNEQFF. The CDR3 region has the DNA TGTGCCAGCAGTATGACTAGCGGGAGTCTCAATGAGCAGTTCTTC.

The chain combines TRBV5-6 with TRBJ2-7; D is uncertain. The germline V gene has CDR1 SGHDT and CDR2 YYEEEE. Between the trimmed V and J ends, which lost 4 bases and 2 bases, there was a span of 10 bases. The CDR3 length is 13 residues. CDR3 region: CASSERTTYEQYF. The CDR3 DNA reads as TGTGCCAGCAGCGAACGGACGACCTACGAGCAGTACTTC.

This chain connects TRBV27 to TRBJ1-3, with a tentative D call TRBD1 (6 bases). The CDR3 loop spans 14 amino acids. Per the germline V gene, CDR1 is MNHEY and CDR2 is SMNVEV (reference sequence). Trimming took off 3 bases at V and 4 bases at J, with 10 bases between the two ends. The CDR3 spells CASSLAGAGNTIYF. The CDR3 bases are TGTGCCAGCAGTTTGGCAGGGGCGGGAAACACCATATATTTT.